These T cell receptor beta chains were read from a single sample in a study of cytomegalovirus exposure and HLA in healthy donors. Generated by immunoSEQ multiplex PCR, the TCRdb table keeps only in-frame clones and is missing some. The sample yields more than 140,000 clones, roughly 82% seen once. Sequenced sample: PBMCs. The receptors come from a young man in good health and CMV-seropositive. Both conserved end residues are part of each CDR3. Each record gives: clone size, V gene, D gene, J gene, CDR3 DNA, CDR3 protein. The D gene is left open where the match is weak. Only part of the rows carry a size: once, few, many, or a class if the clone is expanded.

>NA|TRBV2|NA|TRBJ1-1
TGTGCCAGCAGTCCTCCCGGGGGGGTGAACACTGAAGCTTTCTTT
CASSPPGGVNTEAFF
>NA|TRBV30|NA|TRBJ2-5
TGTGCCTGGAGTCCCCAACTTGAGACCCAGTACTTC
CAWSPQLETQYF
>NA|TRBV30|NA|TRBJ1-3
TGTGCCTGGACCCACAACTCTGGAAACACCATATATTTT
CAWTHNSGNTIYF
>NA|TRBV6-5|NA|TRBJ1-4
TGTGCCAGCAGTTACGGAAGGGAGGTTGAAAAACTGTTTTTT
CASSYGREVEKLFF
>NA|TRBV28|TRBD1|TRBJ1-1
TGTGCCAGCAGTTTGGGAGACAGGGAACGCACTGAAGCTTTCTTT
CASSLGDRERTEAFF
>once|TRBV10-1|NA|TRBJ1-2
TGCGCCAGCAGTGAGTTCCGGGACATAGTCTGCTGGCATGGCTACACCTTC
CASSEFRDIVCWHGYTF
>NA|TRBV6-5|NA|TRBJ2-1
TGTGCCAGCAAACCACGGAGTCACGGCTATGAGCAGTTCTTC
CASKPRSHGYEQFF
>NA|TRBV6-4|TRBD2|TRBJ2-5
TGTGCCAGCAGTGAAACATCGACTAGCGGGGGGGATCAAGAGACCCAGTACTTC
CASSETSTSGGDQETQYF
>NA|TRBV6-1|NA|TRBJ2-7
TGTGCCAGCAGTGAAAACAGGGCCTTGAAATCCTACGAGCAGTACTTC
CASSENRALKSYEQYF
>NA|TRBV13|NA|TRBJ1-2
TGTGCCAGCAGCTCTCCGGGACAAGGGGATTATGGCTACACCTTC
CASSSPGQGDYGYTF
>NA|TRBV2|NA|TRBJ1-5
TGTGCCAGCAGTAAACAGTTGAGGGATTATCAGCCCCAGCATTTT
CASSKQLRDYQPQHF
>few|TRBV19|TRBD2|TRBJ2-1
TGTGCCAGTAGCAGACTAGCGGGAGAGGGTAATGATGAGCAGTTCTTC
CASSRLAGEGNDEQFF
>few|TRBV30|TRBD1|TRBJ1-5
TGTGCCTGGAGGAATAACCGGGACAGTGAACCCCAGCATTTT
CAWRNNRDSEPQHF
>NA|TRBV5-4|TRBD2|TRBJ2-7
TGTGCCAGCAGCCATACTAGCGGGAGAGGCGAGCAGTACTTC
CASSHTSGRGEQYF
>NA|TRBV5-1|TRBD2|TRBJ2-1
TGCGCCAGCAGCACGACTAGCGGGAGCTCCTACAATGAGCAGTTCTTC
CASSTTSGSSYNEQFF
>NA|TRBV28|NA|TRBJ2-3
TGTGCCAGCAGCCCTAGGGGCAGGGGAGGGGATACGCAGTATTTT
CASSPRGRGGDTQYF
>NA|TRBV19|TRBD2|TRBJ2-1
TGTGCCATATTGCCTATGGGACAGAGAATAGCGGGAGGGGAAAATGAGCAGTTCTTC
CAILPMGQRIAGGENEQFF
>NA|TRBV6-1|NA|TRBJ1-2
TGTGCCAGCATCGGCTATGGCTACACCTTC
CASIGYGYTF
>once|TRBV5-1|TRBD2|TRBJ2-1
TGCGCCAGCAGCAGAAGTCTAGCGGGAGGCAATGAGCAGTTCTTC
CASSRSLAGGNEQFF
>once|TRBV4-2|TRBD2|TRBJ2-1
TGTGCCAGCTCCTGGGGCGGGAGCTCCTACAATGAGCAGTTCTTC
CASSWGGSSYNEQFF
>NA|TRBV28|TRBD1|TRBJ1-2
TGTGCCAGCAGTTTAAGGGACAGCCTCTATGGCTACACCTTC
CASSLRDSLYGYTF
>NA|TRBV19|TRBD1|TRBJ1-2
TGTGCCAGTAGTATTGAAAGGGGGCATGGCTACACCTTC
CASSIERGHGYTF
>NA|TRBV7-6|NA|TRBJ2-2
TGTGCCAGCAGCCTCGATCTGGCCAGCGCGAACACCGGGGAGCTGTTTTTT
CASSLDLASANTGELFF
>NA|TRBV9|NA|TRBJ1-1
TGTGCCAGCAGCGTAGGAGTGGGAACAGGTCGGGCTTTCTTT
CASSVGVGTGRAFF
>NA|TRBV4-3|NA|TRBJ1-5
TGCGCCAGCAGCCAGGTCTATAGCAATCAGCCCCAGCATTTT
CASSQVYSNQPQHF
>NA|TRBV11-2|NA|TRBJ2-7
TGTGCCAGCAGCTTAGAGACCAGGTACACCTACGAGCAGTACTTC
CASSLETRYTYEQYF
>NA|TRBV28|TRBD2|TRBJ2-7
TGTGCCAGCAGGTACACCCGACTAGCGGGGGGGGGAGAGCAGTACTTC
CASRYTRLAGGGEQYF
>NA|TRBV28|NA|TRBJ1-4
TGTGCCAGCAGTTTACGGTCAGGGGCTGAAAAACTGTTTTTT
CASSLRSGAEKLFF
>NA|TRBV5-1|NA|TRBJ2-7
TGCGCCAGCAGCTTGGATGGCAGGGGCGACTACGAGCAGTACTTC
CASSLDGRGDYEQYF
>NA|TRBV7-8|NA|TRBJ2-1
TGTGCCAGCAGCTCCAACGGTTACAATGAGCAGTTCTTC
CASSSNGYNEQFF
>NA|TRBV2|TRBD1|TRBJ1-4
TGTGCCAGCAGTGCCGAGGGACAGCTTAATGAAAAACTGTTTTTT
CASSAEGQLNEKLFF
>once|TRBV2|NA|TRBJ1-3
TGTGCCTGCCAAAGAGGAGGAAACACCATATATTTT
CACQRGGNTIYF
>NA|TRBV15|NA|TRBJ2-5
TGTGCCACCAGCAGAGAGGACAGCCAAGAGACCCAGTACTTC
CATSREDSQETQYF
>NA|TRBV19|TRBD1|TRBJ1-5
TGTGCCAGTAGTATCGGGACAGGGGGCGGTCAGCCCCAGCATTTT
CASSIGTGGGQPQHF
>NA|TRBV5-1|TRBD2|TRBJ2-7
TGCGCCAGCAGCTTGGGACTAGCGGGGGGGGCCTACGAGCAGTACTTC
CASSLGLAGGAYEQYF
>NA|TRBV11-1|TRBD1|TRBJ2-2
TGTGCCAGCAGCTTAAGGGACAGGGGGACCGGGGAGCTGTTTTTT
CASSLRDRGTGELFF
>NA|TRBV9|TRBD2|TRBJ2-1
TGTGCCAGCAGCGCTTTACCGGGACTAGCGGGAGGGAATGAGCAGTTCTTC
CASSALPGLAGGNEQFF
>NA|TRBV2|NA|TRBJ2-7
TGTGCCAGCAGGGAGTATGGAACCTCCTACGAGCAGTACTTC
CASREYGTSYEQYF
>NA|TRBV7-8|TRBD2|TRBJ2-1
TGTGCCAGCAGCGCTAGCGGGAGGGCCAGAGTTCCTGAGCAGTTCTTC
CASSASGRARVPEQFF
>NA|TRBV6-5|NA|TRBJ1-2
TGTGCCAGCAGTCGTACAGCCAACTATGGCTACACCTTC
CASSRTANYGYTF
>NA|TRBV5-8|NA|TRBJ1-5
TGTGCCAGCAGCTTGGGGGTCGGGGGGATCCAGCCCCAGCATTTT
CASSLGVGGIQPQHF
>NA|TRBV7-9|TRBD1|TRBJ2-2
TGTGCCAGCAGCTGGGACAGGGGAACCGGGGAGCTGTTTTTT
CASSWDRGTGELFF
>NA|TRBV27|TRBD2|TRBJ2-1
TGTGCCAGCATCGGTGCGGGAGGGCCGGTTGGGGAGCAGTTCTTC
CASIGAGGPVGEQFF
>NA|TRBV10-1|NA|TRBJ2-1
TGCGCCAGCAGTGACGCCCGGGGCAATGAGCAGTTCTTC
CASSDARGNEQFF
>NA|TRBV18|TRBD1|TRBJ2-7
TGTGCCAGCTCCCGGGACAGGGCCTACGAGCAGTACTTC
CASSRDRAYEQYF
>NA|TRBV6-1|NA|TRBJ2-6
TGTGCCAGCAGCGAATACAGGACCTCTGGGGCCAACGTCCTGACTTTC
CASSEYRTSGANVLTF
>NA|TRBV14|NA|TRBJ1-2
TGTGCCGGCAGCCAAGGAGGCTATGGCTACACCTTC
CAGSQGGYGYTF
>NA|TRBV7-8|NA|TRBJ1-4
TGTGCCAGCAGCCCACCCGGGAATGAAAAACTGTTTTTT
CASSPPGNEKLFF
>NA|TRBV7-6|TRBD2|TRBJ2-7
TGTGCCAGCAGCCTGACTAGCTCAGTGCAGTACTTC
CASSLTSSVQYF
>NA|TRBV13|NA|TRBJ2-7
TGTGCCAGCAGCTTAGGCAGGCCCTACGAGCAGTACTTC
CASSLGRPYEQYF
>NA|TRBV4-1|NA|TRBJ2-5
TGCGCCAGCAGCCTCGGGAGCGGGCCTGTGGAGACCCAGTACTTC
CASSLGSGPVETQYF
>NA|TRBV7-9|NA|TRBJ2-2
TGTGCCAGCAGCTGGGGCCCCAGTCAAAACACCGGGGAGCTGTTTTTT
CASSWGPSQNTGELFF
>NA|TRBV7-2|TRBD2|TRBJ2-3
TGTGCCAGCAGAAGCCGGACTAGCGGAGGCACAGATACGCAGTATTTT
CASRSRTSGGTDTQYF
>NA|TRBV27|NA|TRBJ1-4
TGTGCCAGCAAGTATAGAGGGTGGGTTGAAAAACTGTTTTTT
CASKYRGWVEKLFF
>NA|TRBV11-2|TRBD1|TRBJ1-4
TGTGCCAGCAGCTTGGACAGGCGCCCTAATGAAAAACTGTTTTTT
CASSLDRRPNEKLFF
>NA|TRBV29-1|TRBD2|TRBJ2-1
TGCAGCGGGAGAGATCGACTAGCCAATGAGCAGTTCTTC
CSGRDRLANEQFF
>few|TRBV18|NA|TRBJ2-2
TGTGCCAGCTCACCGAGGACAGCGAACACCGGGGAGCTGTTTTTT
CASSPRTANTGELFF
>NA|TRBV6-6|TRBD2|TRBJ2-7
TGTGCCACCAGGACTAGCGGGAGTATGTACGAGCAGTACTTC
CATRTSGSMYEQYF
>NA|TRBV28|NA|TRBJ1-2
TGTGCCAGCAGCTCCCTGGCAGGGGCGCCCTATGGCTACACCTTC
CASSSLAGAPYGYTF